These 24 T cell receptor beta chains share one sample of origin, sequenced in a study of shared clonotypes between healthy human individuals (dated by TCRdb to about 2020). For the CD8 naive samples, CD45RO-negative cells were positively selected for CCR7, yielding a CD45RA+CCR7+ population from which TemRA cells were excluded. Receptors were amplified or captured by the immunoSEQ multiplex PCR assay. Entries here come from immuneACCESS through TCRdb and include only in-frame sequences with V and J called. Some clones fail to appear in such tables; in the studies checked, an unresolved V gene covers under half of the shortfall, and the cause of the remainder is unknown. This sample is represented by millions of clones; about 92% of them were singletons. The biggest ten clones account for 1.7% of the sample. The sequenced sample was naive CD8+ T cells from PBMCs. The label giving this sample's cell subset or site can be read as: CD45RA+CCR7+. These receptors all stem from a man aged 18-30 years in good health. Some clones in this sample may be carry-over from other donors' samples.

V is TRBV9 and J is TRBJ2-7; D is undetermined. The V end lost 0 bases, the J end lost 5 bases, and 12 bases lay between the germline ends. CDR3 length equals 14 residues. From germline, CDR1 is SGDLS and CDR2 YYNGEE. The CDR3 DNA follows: TGTGCCAGCAGCGTAGGGGTTGGTTTGGACGAGCAGTACTTC. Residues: CASSVGVGLDEQYF.

CDR3 residues: CATSRFTYEGSYNEQFF. The DNA of the CDR3 is TGTGCCACCAGCAGGTTCACCTATGAGGGCTCCTACAATGAGCAGTTCTTC. This sequence joins TRBV15 and TRBJ2-1; perhaps TRBD2 as D (5 bases). Trimming took off 3 bases at V and 0 bases at J, with 15 bases between the two ends. Germline CDR1 and CDR2: LNHNV and YYDKDF (reference sequence). The CDR3 consists of 17 residues.

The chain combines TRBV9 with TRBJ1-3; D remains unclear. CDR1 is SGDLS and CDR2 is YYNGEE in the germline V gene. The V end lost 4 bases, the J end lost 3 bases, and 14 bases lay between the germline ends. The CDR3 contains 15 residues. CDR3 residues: CASSLGGIGGNTIYF. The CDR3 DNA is TGTGCCAGCAGCCTCGGAGGGATCGGTGGAAACACCATATATTTT.

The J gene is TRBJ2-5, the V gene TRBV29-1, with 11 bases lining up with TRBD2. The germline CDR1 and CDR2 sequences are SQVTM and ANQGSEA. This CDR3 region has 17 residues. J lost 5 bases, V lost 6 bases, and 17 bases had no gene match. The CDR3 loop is CSVETLTSGTSRETQYF. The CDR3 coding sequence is TGCAGCGTCGAAACGCTGACTAGCGGGACCTCCCGGGAGACCCAGTACTTC.

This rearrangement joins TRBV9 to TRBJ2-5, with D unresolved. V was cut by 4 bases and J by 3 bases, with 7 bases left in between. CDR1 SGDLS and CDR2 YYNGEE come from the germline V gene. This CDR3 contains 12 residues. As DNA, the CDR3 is TGTGCCAGCAGCCCAAACGAAGAGACCCAGTACTTC. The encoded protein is CASSPNEETQYF.

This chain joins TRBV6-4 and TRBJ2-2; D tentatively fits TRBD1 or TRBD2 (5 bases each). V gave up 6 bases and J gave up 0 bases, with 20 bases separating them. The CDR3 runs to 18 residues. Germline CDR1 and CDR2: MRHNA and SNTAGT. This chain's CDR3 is CASSRTDGTHPNTGELFF. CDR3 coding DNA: TGTGCCAGCAGCCGAACCGACGGGACGCATCCGAACACCGGGGAGCTGTTTTTT.

This chain's CDR3 is CASSEGLTSYNEQFF. CDR3 nucleotide sequence: TGTGCCAGCAGCGAGGGGCTAACTTCCTACAATGAGCAGTTCTTC. This chain links TRBV9 with TRBJ2-1; tentatively, D is TRBD1 (5 bases). Germline-derived CDR1 and CDR2 are SGDLS and YYNGEE. The length of the CDR3 is 15 residues. The V end was cut by 3 bases, the J end by 1 base, with 11 bases between.

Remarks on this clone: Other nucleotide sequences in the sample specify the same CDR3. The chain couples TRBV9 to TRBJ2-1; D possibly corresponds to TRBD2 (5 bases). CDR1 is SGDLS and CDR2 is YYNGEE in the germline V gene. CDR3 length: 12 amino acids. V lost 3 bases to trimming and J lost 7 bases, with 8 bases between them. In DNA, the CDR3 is TGTGCCAGCAGCGCTCGAGGGAATGAGCAGTTCTTC. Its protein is CASSARGNEQFF. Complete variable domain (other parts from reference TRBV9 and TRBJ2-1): DSGVTQTPKHLITATGQRVTLRCSPRSGDLSVYWYQQSLDQGLQFLIQYYNGEERAKGNILERFSAQQFPDLHSELNLSSLELGDSALYFCASSARGNEQFFGPGTRLTVL.

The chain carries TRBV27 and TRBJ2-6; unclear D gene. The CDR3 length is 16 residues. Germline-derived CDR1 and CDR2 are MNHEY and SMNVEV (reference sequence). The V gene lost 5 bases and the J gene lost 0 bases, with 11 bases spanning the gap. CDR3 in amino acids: CASSNYVLSGANVLTF. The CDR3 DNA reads TGTGCCAGCAGTAATTACGTCCTCTCTGGGGCCAACGTCCTGACTTTC.

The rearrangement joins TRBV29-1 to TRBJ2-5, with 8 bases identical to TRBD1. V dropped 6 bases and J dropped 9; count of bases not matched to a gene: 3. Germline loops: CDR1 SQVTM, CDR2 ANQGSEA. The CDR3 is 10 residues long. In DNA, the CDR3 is TGCAGCGTAGTGGACAGGGCCCAGTACTTC. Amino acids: CSVVDRAQYF. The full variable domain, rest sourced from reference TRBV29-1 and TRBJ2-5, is SAVISQKPSRDICQRGTSLTIQCQVDSQVTMMFWYRQQPGQSLTLIATANQGSEATYESGFVIDKFPISRPNLTFSTLTVSNMSPEDSSIYLCSVVDRAQYFGPGTRLLVL.

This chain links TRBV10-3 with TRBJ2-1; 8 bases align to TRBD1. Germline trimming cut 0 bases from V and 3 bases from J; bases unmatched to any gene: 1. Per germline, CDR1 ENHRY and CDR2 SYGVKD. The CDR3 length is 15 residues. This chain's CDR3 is CAISESGTGYNEQFF. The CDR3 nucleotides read TGTGCCATCAGTGAGTCTGGGACAGGCTACAATGAGCAGTTCTTC.

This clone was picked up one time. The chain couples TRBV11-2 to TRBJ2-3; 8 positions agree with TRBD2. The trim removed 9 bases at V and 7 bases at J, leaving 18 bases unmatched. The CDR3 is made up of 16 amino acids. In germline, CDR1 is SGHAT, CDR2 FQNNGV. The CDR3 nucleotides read TGTGCCAGTCTGAAGGGTAGCGGGGTTAACGGACATACGCAGTATTTT. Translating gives CASLKGSGVNGHTQYF.

The CDR3 loop is CASSLIFTGDEQFF. CDR3 sequence (DNA): TGTGCCAGCAGTTTAATATTTACTGGGGATGAGCAGTTCTTC. The chain uses TRBV27 and TRBJ2-1; D call uncertain. Deletions cut 2 bases from V and 8 bases from J, with 13 bases between. Germline V gives CDR1 MNHEY, CDR2 SMNVEV (reference sequence). This CDR3 contains 14 residues.

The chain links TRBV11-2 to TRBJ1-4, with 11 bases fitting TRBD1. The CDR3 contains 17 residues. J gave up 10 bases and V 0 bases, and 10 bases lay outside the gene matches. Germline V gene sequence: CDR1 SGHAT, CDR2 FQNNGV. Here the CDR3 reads CASSLESLGQGVGKLFF. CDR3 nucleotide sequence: TGTGCCAGCAGCTTAGAGTCTCTGGGACAGGGGGTGGGAAAACTGTTTTTT.

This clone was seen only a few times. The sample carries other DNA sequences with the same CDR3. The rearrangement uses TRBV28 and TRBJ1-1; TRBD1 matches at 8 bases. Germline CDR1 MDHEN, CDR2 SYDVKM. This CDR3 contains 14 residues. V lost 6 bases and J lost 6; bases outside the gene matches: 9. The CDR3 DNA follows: TGTGCCAGCAGCCGCGACAGGGGATCGGCTGAAGCTTTCTTT. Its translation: CASSRDRGSAEAFF.

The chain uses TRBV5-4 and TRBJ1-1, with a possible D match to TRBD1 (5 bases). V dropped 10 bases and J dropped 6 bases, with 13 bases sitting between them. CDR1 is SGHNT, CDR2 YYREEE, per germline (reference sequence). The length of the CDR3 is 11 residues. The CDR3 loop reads CAWGPGPEAFF. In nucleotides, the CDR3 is TGTGCCTGGGGACCCGGACCTGAAGCTTTCTTT.

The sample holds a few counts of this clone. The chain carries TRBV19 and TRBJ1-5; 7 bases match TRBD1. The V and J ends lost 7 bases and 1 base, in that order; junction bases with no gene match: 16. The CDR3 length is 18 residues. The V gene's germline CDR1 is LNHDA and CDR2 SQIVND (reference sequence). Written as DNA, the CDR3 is TGTGCCAGTACCCAAATGGGGCCTAGGGGGCCCAGCAATCAGCCCCAGCATTTT. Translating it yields CASTQMGPRGPSNQPQHF.

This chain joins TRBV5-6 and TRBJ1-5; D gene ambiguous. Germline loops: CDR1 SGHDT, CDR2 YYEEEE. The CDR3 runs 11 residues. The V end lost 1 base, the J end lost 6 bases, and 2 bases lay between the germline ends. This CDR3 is CASSLPQPQHF. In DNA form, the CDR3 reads TGTGCCAGCAGCTTGCCTCAGCCCCAGCATTTT.

The CDR3: CASTPGRAFNYEQYF. CDR3 DNA sequence: TGTGCCAGCACCCCGGGGAGGGCGTTCAACTACGAGCAGTACTTC. The chain recombines TRBV2 with TRBJ2-7, with 7 bases aligning to TRBD2. The germline gives CDR1 SNHLY, CDR2 FYNNEI. The length of the CDR3 is 15 residues. The V segment lost 7 bases and the J segment 3 bases; nucleotides outside the gene matches: 12.

The CDR3 sequence is CASSDPNSPLHF. In DNA, the CDR3 is TGTGCCAGCAGTGATCCTAATTCACCCCTCCACTTT. V gene TRBV25-1 combines with J gene TRBJ1-6; D is unclear. CDR1 is MGHDK, CDR2 SYGVNS, per germline. Trimming pared 3 bases from V and 6 bases from J, leaving 3 bases between. CDR3 length equals 12 residues.

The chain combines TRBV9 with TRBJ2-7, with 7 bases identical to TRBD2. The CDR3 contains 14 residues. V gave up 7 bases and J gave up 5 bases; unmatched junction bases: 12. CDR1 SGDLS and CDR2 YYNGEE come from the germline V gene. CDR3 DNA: TGTGCCAGCGCGGTCGGGGGAGGGCTGGACGAGCAGTACTTC. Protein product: CASAVGGGLDEQYF.

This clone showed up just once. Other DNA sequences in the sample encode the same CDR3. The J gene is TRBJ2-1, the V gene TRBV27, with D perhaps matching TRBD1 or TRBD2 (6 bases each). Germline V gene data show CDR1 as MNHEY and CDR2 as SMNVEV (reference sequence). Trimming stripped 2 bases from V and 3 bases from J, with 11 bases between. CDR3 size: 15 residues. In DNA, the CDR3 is TGTGCCAGCAGTTTACTGGGGGGCGACTACAATGAGCAGTTCTTC. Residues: CASSLLGGDYNEQFF.

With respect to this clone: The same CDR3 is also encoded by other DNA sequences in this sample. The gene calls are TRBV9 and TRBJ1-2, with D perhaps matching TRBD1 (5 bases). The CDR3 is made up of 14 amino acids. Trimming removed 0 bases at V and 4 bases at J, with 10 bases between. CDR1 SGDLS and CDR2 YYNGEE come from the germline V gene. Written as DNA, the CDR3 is TGTGCCAGCAGCGTAGGCGGGGGAAGCTATGGCTACACCTTC. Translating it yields CASSVGGGSYGYTF.

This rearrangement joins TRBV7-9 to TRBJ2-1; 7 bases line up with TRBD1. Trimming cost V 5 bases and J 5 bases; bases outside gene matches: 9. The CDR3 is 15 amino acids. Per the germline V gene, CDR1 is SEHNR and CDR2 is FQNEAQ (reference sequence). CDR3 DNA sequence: TGTGCCAGCAGCCCCCGGGACAGATTGAACAATGAGCAGTTCTTC. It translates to CASSPRDRLNNEQFF.